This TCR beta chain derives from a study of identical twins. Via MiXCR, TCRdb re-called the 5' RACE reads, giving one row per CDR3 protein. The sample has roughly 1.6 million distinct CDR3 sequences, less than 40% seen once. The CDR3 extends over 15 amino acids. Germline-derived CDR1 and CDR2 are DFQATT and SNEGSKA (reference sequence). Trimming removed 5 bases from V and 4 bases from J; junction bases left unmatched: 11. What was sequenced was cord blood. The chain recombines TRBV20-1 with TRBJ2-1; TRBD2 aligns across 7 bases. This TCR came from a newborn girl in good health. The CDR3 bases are TGCAGTGCTGATAGGACTAGGCGCCTTTACAATGAGCAGTTCTTC. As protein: CSADRTRRLYNEQFF.